The 4 T cell receptor beta chains below all came from one sample that was sequenced in a study of T-cell reconstitution after alpha-beta-depleted transplantation in children. Unique molecular identifiers were used in preparing the TCRbeta library. Via MiXCR, TCRdb re-called the PCR reads, giving one row per CDR3 protein. The sample holds approximately 270,000 distinct CDR3 sequences, roughly a quarter seen once. The sample here was PBMCs, mostly from graft donor cells, taken 360 days after TCRalphabeta/CD19-depleted stem cell transplant. The receptor set was obtained from a female patient aged 2 to 10 who had a stem cell transplant for congenital amegakaryocytic thrombocytopenia, so the T cells may come from the graft donor.

The rearrangement joins TRBV28 to TRBJ2-2; the D call may be TRBD1 or TRBD2 (5 bases each). Trimming pared 2 bases from V and 3 bases from J, leaving 13 bases between. CDR3 length: 16 residues. CDR1 and CDR2 from the germline V gene are MDHEN and SYDVKM. The CDR3 DNA follows: TGTGCCAGCAGTTTAGGTTGGGGACCCGACACCGGGGAGCTGTTTTTT. This codes for CASSLGWGPDTGELFF.

This clonotype turned up a few times. This rearrangement joins TRBV6-2 or TRBV6-3 to TRBJ2-1, with a tentative D call TRBD2 (6 bases). Germline CDR1 MNHEY, CDR2 SVGEGT. V was pared by 4 bases and J by 6 bases, with 13 bases between. There are 14 residues in the CDR3. CDR3 nucleotides: TGTGCCAGCAGTTCTAAGACTAGACCCAATGAGCAGTTCTTC. Translated: CASSSKTRPNEQFF.

The chain carries TRBV5-4 and TRBJ1-2; 8 nucleotides agree with TRBD1. CDR1 and CDR2 from the germline V gene are SGHNT and YYREEE (reference sequence). The CDR3 has 13 residues. The V segment lost 4 bases and the J segment 4 bases; nucleotides outside the gene matches: 3. CDR3 amino acids: CASSNGQGYGYTF. The CDR3 DNA follows: TGTGCCAGCAGCAACGGACAGGGCTATGGCTACACCTTC.

This clonotype was observed a few times. J is TRBJ2-7 and V is TRBV6-2 or TRBV6-3; D gene unclear. CDR3 length: 14 residues. The germline V gene has CDR1 MNHEY and CDR2 SVGEGT. V gave up 1 base and J gave up 2 bases, with 9 bases separating them. DNA for the CDR3: TGTGCCAGCAGTTACTACCCAGGAACCTACGAGCAGTACTTC. Protein product: CASSYYPGTYEQYF.